The 14 T cell receptor beta chains below all came from one sample that was sequenced in a study of blood T cell repertoires in COVID-19. Clones were read by immunoSEQ multiplex PCR, and TCRdb kept only the in-frame ones, dropping some. The data show about 250,000 clones, just under 85% seen once. The sample comprised peripheral blood. These receptors came from a man older than 75 with acute or convalescent COVID-19.

This CDR3 is CATSDPAMAGALVDTQYF. The CDR3 bases are TGTGCCACCAGTGATCCCGCGATGGCGGGGGCTTTGGTAGATACGCAGTATTTT. The chain employs TRBV24-1 and TRBJ2-3, with D possibly being TRBD2 (7 bases). The germline CDR1 and CDR2 sequences are KGHDR and SFDVKD. Deletions cut 3 bases from V and 5 bases from J, with 23 bases between. The CDR3 covers 18 residues.

J is TRBJ2-3 and V is TRBV2; weak D call: TRBD1 (6 bases). The CDR3 loop spans 17 amino acids. Between the trimmed V and J ends, which lost 5 bases and 5 bases, there was a span of 23 bases. The germline V gene encodes CDR1 SNHLY and CDR2 FYNNEI. The CDR3 here is CASSLRATGTLGDTQYF. The CDR3 DNA sequence: TGTGCCAGCAGTCTCCGGGCCACAGGGACACTGGGAGATACGCAGTATTTT.

The genes are TRBV6-5 and TRBJ2-5; D might be TRBD2 (7 bases). V dropped 6 bases and J dropped 5 bases, with 16 bases sitting between them. The CDR3 contains 14 residues. Germline CDR1 reads MNHEY; CDR2 reads SVGAGI. In nucleotides, the CDR3 is TGTGCCAGCAGGAGGGGGGGCGCGGATGAGACCCAGTACTTC. Translating gives CASRRGGADETQYF.

V and J are TRBV30 and TRBJ1-1; 10 bases align to TRBD1. With 2 bases clipped from V and 0 bases from J, the junction kept 15 bases outside the gene matches. The germline CDR1 and CDR2 sequences are GTSNPN and SVGIG (reference sequence). This CDR3 is 19 amino acids long. DNA of the CDR3: TGTGCCTGGAGTCTTCCCCCGGACAGGGGGTCTCTCATGAACACTGAAGCTTTCTTT. It codes for CAWSLPPDRGSLMNTEAFF.

This clone was counted once. The V call is TRBV7-9, the J call TRBJ2-1; 9 nucleotides agree with TRBD1. After removal of 8 bases from V and 4 bases from J, the junction contained 6 bases not matched to a gene. The CDR3 is made up of 14 amino acids. In germline, CDR1 is SEHNR, CDR2 FQNEAQ (reference sequence). The CDR3 coding sequence is TGTGCCAGCGCCCGGGGACAGGGTTACAATGAGCAGTTCTTC. Amino acids: CASARGQGYNEQFF.

The rearrangement links TRBV5-6 to TRBJ1-2; possible D gene TRBD1, 6 bases. The CDR3 totals 15 residues. Germline assignment: CDR1 SGHDT and CDR2 YYEEEE. V lost 0 bases and J 1 base, leaving 10 bases between the germline ends. CDR3 loop: CASSLADRNNYGYTF. The DNA of the CDR3 is TGTGCCAGCAGCTTGGCCGACAGGAATAACTATGGCTACACCTTC.

Here the CDR3 DNA reads TGTGCTAGTGGTTTACGGACAGGAGGAACCGGGGAGCTGTTTTTT. Encoded protein: CASGLRTGGTGELFF. V usage is TRBV12-5 and J usage is TRBJ2-2, with 7 positions matching TRBD1. Germline V gene lookup returns CDR1 LGHNT and CDR2 FRNRAP. The CDR3 runs to 15 residues. Trimming at V came to 3 bases and at J to 5 bases, leaving 6 bases not matched to a gene. The variable domain in full, with the rest retrieved from reference TRBV12-5 and TRBJ2-2, is DARVTQTPRHKVTEMGQEVTMRCQPILGHNTVFWYRQTMMQGLELLAYFRNRAPLDDSGMPKDRFSAEMPDATLATLKIQPSEPRDSAVYFCASGLRTGGTGELFFGEGSRLTVL.

The chain couples TRBV7-8 to TRBJ2-1, with TRBD2 identical over 11 bases. Germline V gene data show CDR1 as SGHVS and CDR2 as FQNEAQ. J lost 4 bases, V lost 5 bases, and 7 bases had no gene match. CDR3 length equals 16 residues. The chain's CDR3 is CASSPVVAGGYNEQFF. The DNA for the CDR3 is TGTGCCAGCAGCCCCGTGGTAGCGGGAGGGTACAATGAGCAGTTCTTC.

This clone has only one observation. Here the CDR3 DNA reads TGTGCCATCAGTGATCGGTTAGCGGGGGGGCTCGGCACAGATACGCAGTATTTT. Residues: CAISDRLAGGLGTDTQYF. The rearrangement links TRBV10-3 to TRBJ2-3; 11 nucleotides agree with TRBD2. V shed 3 bases, J shed 1 base, and the junction held 9 bases outside the gene matches. The CDR3 loop spans 18 amino acids. Per the germline V gene, CDR1 is ENHRY and CDR2 is SYGVKD.

The V call is TRBV25-1, the J call TRBJ1-2, with TRBD1 as a possible D gene (5 bases). The CDR3 totals 14 residues. The germline V gene encodes CDR1 MGHDK and CDR2 SYGVNS. V was pared by 8 bases and J by 2 bases, with 15 bases between. The CDR3 region is CASARGGLNYGYTF. The DNA of the CDR3 is TGTGCCAGCGCCCGGGGGGGTTTAAACTATGGCTACACCTTC.

The V gene is TRBV18, the J gene TRBJ1-5; perhaps TRBD1 as D (5 bases). From germline, CDR1 is KGHSH and CDR2 LQKENI. This CDR3 contains 15 residues. The V end lost 0 bases, the J end lost 7 bases, and 13 bases lay between the germline ends. DNA of the CDR3: TGTGCCAGCTCACCACCGAACGGGGGTAGGCAGCCCCAGCATTTT. It encodes CASSPPNGGRQPQHF.

The CDR3 nucleotides are TGTGCCAGCAGCGCGCTCTATCGGGGGGCAGGAGAGCAGTACTTC. Its translation: CASSALYRGAGEQYF. This chain connects TRBV9 to TRBJ2-7; tentatively, D is TRBD2 (7 bases). The CDR3 extends over 15 amino acids. The V end lost 3 bases, the J end lost 7 bases, and 20 bases lay between the germline ends. Germline CDR1 SGDLS, CDR2 YYNGEE.

The V gene is TRBV24-1, the J gene TRBJ2-3; tentative D call: TRBD2 (6 bases). This CDR3 region has 18 residues. CDR1 KGHDR and CDR2 SFDVKD come from the germline V gene. V dropped 2 bases and J dropped 4 bases, with 21 bases sitting between them. The CDR3 spells CATSDSATAEGYADTQYF. The CDR3 nucleotides are TGTGCCACCAGTGATTCGGCTACAGCGGAGGGGTACGCAGATACGCAGTATTTT.

This clone was seen only once. The chain recombines TRBV9 with TRBJ2-5, with D uncertain. CDR3 size: 14 residues. CDR1 SGDLS and CDR2 YYNGEE come from the germline V gene. Deletions cut 4 bases from V and 5 bases from J, with 15 bases between. The CDR3, as DNA: TGTGCCAGCAGCCGCAGCCCGGGTAAGGAGACCCAGTACTTC. Translation: CASSRSPGKETQYF.